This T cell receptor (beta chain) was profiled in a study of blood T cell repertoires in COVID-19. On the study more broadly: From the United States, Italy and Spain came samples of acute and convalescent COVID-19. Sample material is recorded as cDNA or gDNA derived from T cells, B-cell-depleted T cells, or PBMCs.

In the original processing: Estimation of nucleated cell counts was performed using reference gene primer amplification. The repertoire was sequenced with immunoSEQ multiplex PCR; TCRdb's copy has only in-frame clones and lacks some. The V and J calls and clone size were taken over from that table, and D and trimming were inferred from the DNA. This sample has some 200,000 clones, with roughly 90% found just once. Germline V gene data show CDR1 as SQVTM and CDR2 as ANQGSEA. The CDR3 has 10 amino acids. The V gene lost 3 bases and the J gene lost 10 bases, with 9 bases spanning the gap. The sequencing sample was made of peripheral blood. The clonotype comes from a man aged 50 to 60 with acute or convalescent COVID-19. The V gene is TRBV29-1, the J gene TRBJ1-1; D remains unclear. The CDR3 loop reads CSVDRRGAFF. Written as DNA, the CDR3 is TGCAGCGTTGATCGACGGGGAGCTTTCTTT.